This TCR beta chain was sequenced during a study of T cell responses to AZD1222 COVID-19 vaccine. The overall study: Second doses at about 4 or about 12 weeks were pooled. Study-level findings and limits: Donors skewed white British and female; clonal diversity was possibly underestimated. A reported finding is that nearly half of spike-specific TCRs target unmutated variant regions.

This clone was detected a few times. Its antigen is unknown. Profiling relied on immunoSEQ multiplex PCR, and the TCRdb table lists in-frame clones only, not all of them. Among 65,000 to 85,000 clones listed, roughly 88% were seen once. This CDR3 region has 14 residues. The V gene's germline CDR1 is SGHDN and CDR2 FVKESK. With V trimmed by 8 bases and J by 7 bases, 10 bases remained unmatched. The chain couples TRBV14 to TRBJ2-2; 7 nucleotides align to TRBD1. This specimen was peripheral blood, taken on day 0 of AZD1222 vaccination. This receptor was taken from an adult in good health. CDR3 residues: CASAAQQGFGELFF. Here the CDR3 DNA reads TGTGCCAGCGCGGCCCAACAGGGGTTCGGGGAGCTGTTTTTT.